The 8 T cell receptor beta chains below come from one sample, sequenced in a study of blood T cell repertoires in COVID-19. Profiled with immunoSEQ multiplex PCR; TCRdb holds only in-frame clones, not every one. Here the sample spans 100,000 to 120,000 clones, approximately 68% being singletons. The sequencing sample was made of peripheral blood. The receptors were gathered from a woman aged 55-69 years with acute or convalescent COVID-19.

This clone was seen more than once but under ten times. The V and J genes are TRBV7-9 and TRBJ2-1; 10 nucleotides align to TRBD1. J gave up 6 bases and V 3 bases, and 11 bases lay outside the gene matches. The germline gives CDR1 SEHNR, CDR2 FQNEAQ (reference sequence). CDR3 length: 17 residues. CDR3: CASSFGMSGTGVNEQFF. In DNA, the CDR3 is TGTGCCAGCAGCTTTGGGATGTCCGGGACAGGGGTCAATGAGCAGTTCTTC. The whole variable domain, remainder taken from reference TRBV7-9 and TRBJ2-1, is DTGVSQNPRHKITKRGQNVTFRCDPISEHNRLYWYRQTLGQGPEFLTYFQNEAQLEKSRLLSDRFSAERPKGSFSTLEIQRTEQGDSAMYLCASSFGMSGTGVNEQFFGPGTRLTVL.

This chain connects TRBV20-1 to TRBJ2-3; 11 positions match TRBD1. Germline V gives CDR1 DFQATT, CDR2 SNEGSKA (reference sequence). V gave up 3 bases and J gave up 1 base; unmatched junction bases: 3. CDR3 length: 15 amino acids. The DNA for the CDR3 is TGCAGTGCTAGTGTGGACAGGGGGCGCACAGATACGCAGTATTTT. Its translation is CSASVDRGRTDTQYF.

The chain uses TRBV19 and TRBJ2-5; 7 nucleotides match TRBD2. Looked up from germline, CDR1 is LNHDA and CDR2 is SQIVND (reference sequence). With 5 bases clipped from V and 5 bases from J, the junction kept 8 bases outside the gene matches. The CDR3 spans 14 residues. In DNA form, the CDR3 reads TGTGCCAGTAGTCTTCGACTAGCTATGGAGACCCAGTACTTC. It is translated as CASSLRLAMETQYF.

In DNA, the CDR3 is TGTGCCAGTATCACAGGGGACCGCACTGAAGCTTTCTTT. It translates to CASITGDRTEAFF. The chain recombines TRBV19 with TRBJ1-1; 7 positions agree with TRBD1. V was clipped by 7 bases and J by 4 bases; unmatched bases: 6. There are 13 residues in the CDR3. CDR1 and CDR2 from the germline V gene are LNHDA and SQIVND (reference sequence).

CDR3 loop: CATSRGGSTEAFF. CDR3 nucleotide sequence: TGTGCCACCAGTAGGGGAGGGAGCACTGAAGCTTTCTTT. The chain combines TRBV24-1 with TRBJ1-1; the D gene is possibly TRBD1 (5 bases). The CDR3 spans 13 residues. The V end was cut by 6 bases, the J end by 4 bases, with 11 bases between. The germline V gene encodes CDR1 KGHDR and CDR2 SFDVKD.

This clone was seen more than once but under ten times. The chain couples TRBV9 to TRBJ2-3; D not certain. The CDR3 contains 13 residues. Per the germline V gene, CDR1 is SGDLS and CDR2 is YYNGEE. Trimming took off 1 base at V and 0 bases at J, with 3 bases between the two ends. The CDR3 sequence: CASSVSSTDTQYF. In DNA form, the CDR3 reads TGTGCCAGCAGCGTATCTAGCACAGATACGCAGTATTTT.

The V call is TRBV19, the J call TRBJ1-4, with 8 bases matching TRBD1. Germline CDR1 is LNHDA and CDR2 is SQIVND (reference sequence). Trimming at V came to 6 bases and at J to 10 bases, leaving 10 bases not matched to a gene. This CDR3 contains 14 residues. CDR3 sequence (DNA): TGTGCCAGTAGGAGTGGGGACAGGAGGGGAAAACTGTTTTTT. The encoded protein is CASRSGDRRGKLFF.

The rearrangement links TRBV5-1 to TRBJ1-1; a weak D match, TRBD1 (6 bases). The germline V gene encodes CDR1 SGHRS and CDR2 YFSETQ. Trimming took off 0 bases at V and 1 base at J, with 13 bases between the two ends. CDR3 size: 16 residues. The CDR3 reads CASSLALQGENTEAFF. CDR3 sequence (DNA): TGCGCCAGCAGCTTGGCCCTACAGGGTGAGAACACTGAAGCTTTCTTT.